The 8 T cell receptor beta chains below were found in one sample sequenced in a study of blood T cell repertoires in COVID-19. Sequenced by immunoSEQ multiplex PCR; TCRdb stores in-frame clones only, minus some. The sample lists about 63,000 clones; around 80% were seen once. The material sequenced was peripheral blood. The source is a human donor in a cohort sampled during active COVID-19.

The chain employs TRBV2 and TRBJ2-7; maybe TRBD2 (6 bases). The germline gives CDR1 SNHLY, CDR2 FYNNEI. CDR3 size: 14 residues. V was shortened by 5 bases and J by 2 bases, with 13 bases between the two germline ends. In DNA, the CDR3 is TGTGCCAGCAGTCGGGGGACCCCCGCCTACGAGCAGTACTTC. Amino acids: CASSRGTPAYEQYF. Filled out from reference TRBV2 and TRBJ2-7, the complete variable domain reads EPEVTQTPSHQVTQMGQEVILRCVPISNHLYFYWYRQILGQKVEFLVSFYNNEISEKSEIFDDQFSVERPDGSNFTLKIRSTKLEDSAMYFCASSRGTPAYEQYFGPGTRLTVT.

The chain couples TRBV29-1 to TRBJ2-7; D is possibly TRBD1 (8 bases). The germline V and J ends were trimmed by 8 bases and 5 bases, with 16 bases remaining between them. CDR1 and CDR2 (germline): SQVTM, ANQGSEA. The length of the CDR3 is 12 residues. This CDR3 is CSTWTGRDEQYF. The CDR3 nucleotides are TGCAGCACATGGACAGGGAGGGACGAGCAGTACTTC.

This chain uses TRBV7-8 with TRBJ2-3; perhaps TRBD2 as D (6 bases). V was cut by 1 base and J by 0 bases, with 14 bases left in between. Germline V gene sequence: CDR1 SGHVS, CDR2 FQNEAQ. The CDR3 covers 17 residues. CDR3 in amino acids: CASSLERAGRSTDTQYF. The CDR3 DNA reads TGTGCCAGCAGCTTAGAGCGGGCGGGACGGAGCACAGATACGCAGTATTTT.

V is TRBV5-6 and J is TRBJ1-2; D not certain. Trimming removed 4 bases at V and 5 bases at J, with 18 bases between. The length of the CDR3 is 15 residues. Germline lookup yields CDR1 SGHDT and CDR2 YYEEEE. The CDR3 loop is CASSQSSYPPYGYTF. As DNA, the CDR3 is TGTGCCAGCAGCCAGAGTAGCTATCCCCCTTATGGCTACACCTTC.

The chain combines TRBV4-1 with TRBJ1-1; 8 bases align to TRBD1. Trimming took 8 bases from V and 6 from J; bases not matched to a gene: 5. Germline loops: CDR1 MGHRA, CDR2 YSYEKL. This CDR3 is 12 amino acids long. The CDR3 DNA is TGCGCCAGCGGACCGACAGGGGCTGAAGCTTTCTTT. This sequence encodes CASGPTGAEAFF.

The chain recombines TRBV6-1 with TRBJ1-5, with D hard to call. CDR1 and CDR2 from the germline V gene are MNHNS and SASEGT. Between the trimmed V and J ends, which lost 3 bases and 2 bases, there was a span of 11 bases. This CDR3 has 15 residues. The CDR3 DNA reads TGTGCCAGCAGTGAGCAGTTCGGGGGCAATCAGCCCCAGCATTTT. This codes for CASSEQFGGNQPQHF.

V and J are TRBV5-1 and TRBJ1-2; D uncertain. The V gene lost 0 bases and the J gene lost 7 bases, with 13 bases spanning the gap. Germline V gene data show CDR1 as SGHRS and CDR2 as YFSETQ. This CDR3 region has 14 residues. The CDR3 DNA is TGCGCCAGCAGCTTGGATCCACTGCCCCGTGGCTACACCTTC. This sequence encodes CASSLDPLPRGYTF.

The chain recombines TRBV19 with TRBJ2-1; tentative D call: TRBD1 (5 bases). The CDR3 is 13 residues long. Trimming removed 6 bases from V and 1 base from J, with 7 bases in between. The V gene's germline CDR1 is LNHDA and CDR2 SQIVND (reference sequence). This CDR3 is CASSQGSYNEQFF. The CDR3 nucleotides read TGTGCCAGTAGCCAGGGTTCCTACAATGAGCAGTTCTTC.